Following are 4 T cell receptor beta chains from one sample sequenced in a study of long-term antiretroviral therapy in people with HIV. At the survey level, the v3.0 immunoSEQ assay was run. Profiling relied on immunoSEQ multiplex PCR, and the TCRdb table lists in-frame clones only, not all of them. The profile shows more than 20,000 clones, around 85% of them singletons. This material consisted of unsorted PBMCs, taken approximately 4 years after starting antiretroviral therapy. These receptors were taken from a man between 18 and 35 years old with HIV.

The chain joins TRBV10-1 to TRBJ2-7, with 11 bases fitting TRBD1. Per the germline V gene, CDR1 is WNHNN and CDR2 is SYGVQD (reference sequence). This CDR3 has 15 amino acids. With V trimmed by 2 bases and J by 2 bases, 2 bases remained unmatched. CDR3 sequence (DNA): TGCGCCAGCAGTGAGGGGACAGGGGGGACCTACGAGCAGTACTTC. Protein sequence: CASSEGTGGTYEQYF.

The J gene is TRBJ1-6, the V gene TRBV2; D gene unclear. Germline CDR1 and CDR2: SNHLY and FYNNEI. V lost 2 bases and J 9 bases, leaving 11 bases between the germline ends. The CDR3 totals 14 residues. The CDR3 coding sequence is TGTGCCAGCAGTGAACTCACGGGGTCTTCACCCCTCCACTTT. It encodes CASSELTGSSPLHF.

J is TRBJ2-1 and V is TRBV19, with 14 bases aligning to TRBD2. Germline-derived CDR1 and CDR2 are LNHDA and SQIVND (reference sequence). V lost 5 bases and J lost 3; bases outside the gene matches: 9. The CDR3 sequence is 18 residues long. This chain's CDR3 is CASSFSTSGGAIYNEQFF. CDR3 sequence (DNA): TGTGCCAGTAGTTTCTCGACTAGCGGGGGGGCAATCTACAATGAGCAGTTCTTC. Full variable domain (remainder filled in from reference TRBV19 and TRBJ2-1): DGGITQSPKYLFRKEGQNVTLSCEQNLNHDAMYWYRQDPGQGLRLIYYSQIVNDFQKGDIAEGYSVSREKKESFPLTVTSAQKNPTAFYLCASSFSTSGGAIYNEQFFGPGTRLTVL.

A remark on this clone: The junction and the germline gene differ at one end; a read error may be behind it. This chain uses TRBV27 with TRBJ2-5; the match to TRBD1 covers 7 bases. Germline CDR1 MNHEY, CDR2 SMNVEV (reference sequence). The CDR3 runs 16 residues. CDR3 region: CASSFNQGHRGEAQYF. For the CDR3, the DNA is TGTGCCAGCAGTTTTAATCAGGGGCACAGGGGAGAGGCCCAGTACTTC.